This T cell receptor beta chain was observed in a study of prognosis after radiotherapy for stage I lung cancer. The CDR3 has 16 amino acids. CDR1 and CDR2 from the germline V gene are MNHNS and SASEGT. The V end lost 4 bases, the J end lost 1 base, and 16 bases lay between the germline ends. At least ten counts were recorded for this clonotype. Genomic DNA yielded TCR beta CDR3, amplified by two-round multiplex PCR. The authors ran first-round PCR with primers specific to each TRBV and TRBJ gene. TCRdb re-called the multiplex PCR reads with MiXCR, one entry per CDR3 protein. This sample has around 21,000 distinct CDR3 sequences, with 50% found just once.

This rearrangement joins TRBV6-1 to TRBJ2-5; maybe TRBD1 (5 bases). The sample was PBMCs, taken before or after stereotactic body radiation therapy (not recorded which). This receptor was taken from a donor older than 45 with non-small cell lung cancer. The CDR3 bases are TGTGCCAGCAGTGCCCAGGGTTGGACACCCCAAGAGACCCAGTACTTC. As protein: CASSAQGWTPQETQYF.